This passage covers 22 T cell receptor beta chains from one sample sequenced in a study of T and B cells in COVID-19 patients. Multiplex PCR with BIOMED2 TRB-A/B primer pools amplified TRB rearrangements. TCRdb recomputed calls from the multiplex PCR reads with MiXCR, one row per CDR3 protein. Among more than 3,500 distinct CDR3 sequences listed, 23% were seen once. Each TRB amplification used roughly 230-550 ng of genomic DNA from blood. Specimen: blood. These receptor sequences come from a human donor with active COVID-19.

Written as DNA, the CDR3 is TGTGCCAGCAGCCAATCAAAGGGGGGGGTTGGGGGAAACACCATATATTTT. The encoded protein is CASSQSKGGVGGNTIYF. V gene TRBV4-2 combines with J gene TRBJ1-3; D perhaps matches TRBD1 (6 bases). Germline CDR1 LGHNA, CDR2 YNFKEQ. V was trimmed by 2 bases and J by 4 bases, leaving 18 bases between them. The CDR3 extends over 17 amino acids.

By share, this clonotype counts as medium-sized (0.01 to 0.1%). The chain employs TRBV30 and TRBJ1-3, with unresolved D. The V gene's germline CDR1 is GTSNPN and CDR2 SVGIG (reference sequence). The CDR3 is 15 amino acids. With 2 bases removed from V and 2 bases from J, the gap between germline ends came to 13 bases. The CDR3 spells CAWSLVSLPGNTIYF. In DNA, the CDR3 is TGTGCCTGGAGTCTCGTGTCCCTCCCTGGAAACACCATATATTTT.

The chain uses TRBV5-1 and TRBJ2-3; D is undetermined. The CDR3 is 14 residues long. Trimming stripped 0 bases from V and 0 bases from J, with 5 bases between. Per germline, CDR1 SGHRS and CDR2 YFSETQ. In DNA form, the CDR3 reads TGCGCCAGCAGCTTGGTAGATAGCACAGATACGCAGTATTTT. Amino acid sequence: CASSLVDSTDTQYF.

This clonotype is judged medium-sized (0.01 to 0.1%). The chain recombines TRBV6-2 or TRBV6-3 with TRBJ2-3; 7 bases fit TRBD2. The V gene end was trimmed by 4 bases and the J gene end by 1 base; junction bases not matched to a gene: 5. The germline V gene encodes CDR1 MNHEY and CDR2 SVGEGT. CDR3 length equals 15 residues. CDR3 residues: CASSFPTSGTDTQYF. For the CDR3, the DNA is TGTGCCAGCAGTTTCCCCACTAGCGGCACAGATACGCAGTATTTT.

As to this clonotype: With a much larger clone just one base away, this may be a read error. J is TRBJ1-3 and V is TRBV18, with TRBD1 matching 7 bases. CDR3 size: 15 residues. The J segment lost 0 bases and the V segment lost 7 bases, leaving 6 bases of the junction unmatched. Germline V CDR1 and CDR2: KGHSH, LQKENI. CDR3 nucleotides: TGTGCCAGCTTACTAAGACAGGGCTCTGGAAACACCATATATTTT. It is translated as CASLLRQGSGNTIYF.

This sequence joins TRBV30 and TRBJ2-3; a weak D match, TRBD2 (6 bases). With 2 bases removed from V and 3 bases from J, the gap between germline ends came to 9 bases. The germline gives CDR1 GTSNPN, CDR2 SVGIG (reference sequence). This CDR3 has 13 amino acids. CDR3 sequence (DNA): TGTGCCTGGAGTCGTGGGGGGACAGATACGCAGTATTTT. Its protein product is CAWSRGGTDTQYF.

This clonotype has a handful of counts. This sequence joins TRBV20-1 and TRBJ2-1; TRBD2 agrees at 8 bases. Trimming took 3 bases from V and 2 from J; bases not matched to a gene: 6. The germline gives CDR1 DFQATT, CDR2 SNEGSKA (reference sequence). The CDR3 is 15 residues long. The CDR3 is CSASLRGGPYNEQFF. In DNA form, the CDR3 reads TGCAGTGCTAGTTTACGGGGGGGCCCCTACAATGAGCAGTTCTTC.

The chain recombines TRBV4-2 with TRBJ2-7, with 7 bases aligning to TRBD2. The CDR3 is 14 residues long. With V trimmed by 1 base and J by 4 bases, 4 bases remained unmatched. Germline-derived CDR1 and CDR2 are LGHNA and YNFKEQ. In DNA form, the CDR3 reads TGTGCCAGCAGCCAAGGCGACGGGAGGTACGAGCAGTACTTC. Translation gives CASSQGDGRYEQYF.

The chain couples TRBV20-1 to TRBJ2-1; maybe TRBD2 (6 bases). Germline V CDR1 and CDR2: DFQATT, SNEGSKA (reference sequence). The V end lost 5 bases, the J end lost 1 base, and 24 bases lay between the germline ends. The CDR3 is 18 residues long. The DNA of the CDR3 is TGCAGTGCTCAAGGGCCTATTGGCGGGGCTATTTCCTACAATGAGCAGTTCTTC. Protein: CSAQGPIGGAISYNEQFF.

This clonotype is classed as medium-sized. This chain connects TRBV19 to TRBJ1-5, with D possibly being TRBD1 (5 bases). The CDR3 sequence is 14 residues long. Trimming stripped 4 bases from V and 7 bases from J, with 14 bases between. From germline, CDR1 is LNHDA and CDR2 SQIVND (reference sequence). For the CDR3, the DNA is TGTGCCAGTAGTAGGGCGGGGGGTTACCAGCCCCAGCATTTT. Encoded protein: CASSRAGGYQPQHF.

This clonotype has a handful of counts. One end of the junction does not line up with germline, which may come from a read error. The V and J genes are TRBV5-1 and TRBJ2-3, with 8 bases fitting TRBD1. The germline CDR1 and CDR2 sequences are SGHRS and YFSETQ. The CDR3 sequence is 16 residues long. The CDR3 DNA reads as TGCGCCAGCAGCTTTAACCCCGGGACAGGCCTTGATGATGGGGATTTT. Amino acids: CASSFNPGTGLDDGDF.

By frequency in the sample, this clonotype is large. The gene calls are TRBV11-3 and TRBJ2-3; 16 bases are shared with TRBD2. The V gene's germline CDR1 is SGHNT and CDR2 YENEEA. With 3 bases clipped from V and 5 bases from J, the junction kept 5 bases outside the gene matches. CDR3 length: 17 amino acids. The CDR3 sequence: CASSFRGLAGGLDTQYF. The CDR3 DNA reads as TGTGCCAGCAGCTTTCGGGGACTAGCGGGGGGGCTAGATACGCAGTATTTT.

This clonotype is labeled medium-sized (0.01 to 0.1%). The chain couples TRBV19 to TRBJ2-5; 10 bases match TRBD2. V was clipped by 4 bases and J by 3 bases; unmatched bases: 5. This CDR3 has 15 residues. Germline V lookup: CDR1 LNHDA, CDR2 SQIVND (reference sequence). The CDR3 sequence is CASSTLAGGKETQYF. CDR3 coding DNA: TGTGCCAGTAGTACTTTAGCGGGGGGAAAAGAGACCCAGTACTTC.

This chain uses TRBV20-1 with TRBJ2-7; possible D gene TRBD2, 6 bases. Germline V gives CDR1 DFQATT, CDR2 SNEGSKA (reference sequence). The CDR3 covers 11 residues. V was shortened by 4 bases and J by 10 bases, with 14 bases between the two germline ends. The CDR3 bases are TGCAGTGCTAACCTGCGGGGTGGACAGTACTTC. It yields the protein CSANLRGGQYF.

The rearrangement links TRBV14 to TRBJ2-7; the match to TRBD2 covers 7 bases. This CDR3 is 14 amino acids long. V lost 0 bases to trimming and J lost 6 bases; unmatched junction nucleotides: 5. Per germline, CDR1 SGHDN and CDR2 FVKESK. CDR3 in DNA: TGTGCCAGCAGCCAAGATCTGGGGGGGTGCGAGCAGTACTTC. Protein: CASSQDLGGCEQYF.

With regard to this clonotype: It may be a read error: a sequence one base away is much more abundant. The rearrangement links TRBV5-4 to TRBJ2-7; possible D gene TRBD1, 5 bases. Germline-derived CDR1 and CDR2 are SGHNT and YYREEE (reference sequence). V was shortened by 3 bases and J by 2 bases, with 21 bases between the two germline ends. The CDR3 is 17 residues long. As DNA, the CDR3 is TGTGCCAGCAGCTCCCCGGGTGGTAGGGGCCTTACCTACGAGCAGTACTTC. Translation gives CASSSPGGRGLTYEQYF. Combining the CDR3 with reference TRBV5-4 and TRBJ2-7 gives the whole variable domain ETGVTQSPTHLIKTRGQQVTLRCSSQSGHNTVSWYQQALGQGPQFIFQYYREEENGRGNFPPRFSGLQFPNYSSELNVNALELDDSALYLCASSSPGGRGLTYEQYFGPGTRLTVT.

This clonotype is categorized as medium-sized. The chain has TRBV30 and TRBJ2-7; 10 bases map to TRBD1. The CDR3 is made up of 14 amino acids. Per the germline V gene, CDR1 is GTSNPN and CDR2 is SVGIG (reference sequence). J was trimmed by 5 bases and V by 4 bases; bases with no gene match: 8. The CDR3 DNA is TGTGCCTGGACTATCCGACAGGGGGCCAACGAGCAGTACTTC. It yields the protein CAWTIRQGANEQYF.

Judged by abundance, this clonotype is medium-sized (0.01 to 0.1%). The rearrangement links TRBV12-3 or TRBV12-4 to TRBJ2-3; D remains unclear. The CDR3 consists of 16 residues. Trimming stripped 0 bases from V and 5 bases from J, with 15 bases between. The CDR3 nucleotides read TGTGCCAGCAGTTTAGCGATTCGGCAAGGAGTAGATACGCAGTATTTT. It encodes CASSLAIRQGVDTQYF.

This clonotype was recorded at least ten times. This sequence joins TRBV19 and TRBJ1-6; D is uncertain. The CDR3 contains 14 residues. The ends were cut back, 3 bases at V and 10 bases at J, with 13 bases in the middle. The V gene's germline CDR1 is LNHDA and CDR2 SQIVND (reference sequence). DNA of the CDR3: TGTGCCAGTAGTATTGCGGGTTCGAACTCACCCCTCCACTTT. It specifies CASSIAGSNSPLHF.

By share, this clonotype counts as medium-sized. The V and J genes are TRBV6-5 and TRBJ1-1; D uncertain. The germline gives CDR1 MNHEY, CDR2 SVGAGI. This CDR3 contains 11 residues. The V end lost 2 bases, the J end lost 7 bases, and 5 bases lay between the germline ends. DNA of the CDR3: TGTGCCAGCAGTTACGCGGGTGAAGCTTTCTTT. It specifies CASSYAGEAFF.

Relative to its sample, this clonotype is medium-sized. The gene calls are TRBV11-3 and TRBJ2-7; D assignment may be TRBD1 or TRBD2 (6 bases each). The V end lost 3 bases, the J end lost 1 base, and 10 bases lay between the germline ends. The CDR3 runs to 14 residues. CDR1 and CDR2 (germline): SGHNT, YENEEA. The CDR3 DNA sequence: TGTGCCAGCAGCTTTGGGGGGCTATCCTACGAGCAGTACTTC. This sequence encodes CASSFGGLSYEQYF.

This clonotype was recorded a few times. This CDR3 reads CASSSPGRGYTF. For the CDR3, the DNA is TGTGCCAGCAGCTCCCCGGGAAGAGGCTACACCTTC. V usage is TRBV7-2 and J usage is TRBJ1-2; D is unresolved. Germline V CDR1 and CDR2: SGHTA, FQGNSA. Trimming left V 4 bases short and J 8 bases short, with 11 bases between. CDR3 length: 12 residues.